Listed below are T cell receptor beta chains from one sample, sequenced in a study of CD8+ T cells in alopecia areata. Here immunoSEQ multiplex PCR was the method, and the copy in TCRdb shows in-frame clones only, minus some. The sample contains some 51,000 clones, 90% to 97% of which appear only once. The sequencing used CD8+ T cells sorted from blood, collected at week 0. The receptors shown here come from a human donor with alopecia areata. Each CDR3 is given with its conserved first and last residue. Each record gives: D gene, V gene, J gene, CDR3 protein, CDR3 DNA. A D gene is named only where the DNA matches it firmly.

D gene: TRBD2
V gene: TRBV29-1
J gene: TRBJ2-7
CDR3 protein: CSVEIGGSYEQYF
CDR3 DNA: TGCAGCGTTGAAATCGGGGGGTCCTACGAGCAGTACTTC

D gene: TRBD2
V gene: TRBV2
J gene: TRBJ2-5
CDR3 protein: CASSEVRGGLGETQYF
CDR3 DNA: TGTGCCAGCAGTGAAGTTCGGGGGGGCCTCGGAGAGACCCAGTACTTC

D gene: TRBD2
V gene: TRBV7-2
J gene: TRBJ2-1
CDR3 protein: CASSLGAGSLNEQFF
CDR3 DNA: TGTGCCAGCAGCTTAGGAGCGGGAAGCCTTAATGAGCAGTTCTTC

D gene: NA
V gene: TRBV7-8
J gene: TRBJ2-1
CDR3 protein: CASRLSRGSYNEQFF
CDR3 DNA: TGTGCCAGCAGGCTTAGCAGGGGCTCCTACAATGAGCAGTTCTTC

D gene: TRBD1
V gene: TRBV7-8
J gene: TRBJ1-2
CDR3 protein: CASSPYRDRGPGGYGYTF
CDR3 DNA: TGTGCCAGCAGCCCGTACCGGGACAGGGGGCCCGGGGGGTATGGCTACACCTTC

D gene: NA
V gene: TRBV13
J gene: TRBJ1-6
CDR3 protein: CARTAPANSPLHF
CDR3 DNA: TGTGCCAGAACGGCCCCGGCGAATTCACCCCTCCACTTT

D gene: NA
V gene: TRBV7-9
J gene: TRBJ2-7
CDR3 protein: CASSLDYGSSYEQYF
CDR3 DNA: TGTGCCAGCAGCTTAGATTACGGGAGCTCCTACGAGCAGTACTTC

D gene: TRBD1
V gene: TRBV5-1
J gene: TRBJ2-7
CDR3 protein: CASSRGVGTGKGNEQYF
CDR3 DNA: TGCGCCAGCAGCAGGGGTGTAGGGACAGGGAAAGGAAACGAGCAGTACTTC

D gene: TRBD2
V gene: TRBV5-6
J gene: TRBJ2-7
CDR3 protein: CASSLAGRVNEQYF
CDR3 DNA: TGTGCCAGCAGCTTAGCGGGAAGGGTAAACGAGCAGTACTTC

D gene: NA
V gene: TRBV15
J gene: TRBJ2-7
CDR3 protein: CATSKETGAYEQYF
CDR3 DNA: TGTGCCACCAGCAAAGAGACTGGTGCCTACGAGCAGTACTTC

D gene: NA
V gene: TRBV5-4
J gene: TRBJ2-7
CDR3 protein: CASSLAAGAPYEQYF
CDR3 DNA: TGTGCCAGCAGCTTGGCAGCAGGGGCCCCCTACGAGCAGTACTTC